This T cell receptor (beta chain) emerged from a study of T cells expressing NK-cell markers. TCRdb re-called the 5' RACE reads, yielding one record per CDR3 amino acid sequence without DNA. The table for this sample gives 500,000 to 700,000 distinct CDR3 sequences. The source of this sequence is a man between 18 and 35 years old in good health. The source material was blood T cells: a sorted CD56 or NKG2C T cell subset, CD4+ or CD8+ T cells, or bulk PBMC T cells (not recorded which).

The CDR3 loop is CASSSRVGSETQYF. The rearrangement uses TRBV5-5 and TRBJ2-5. The CDR3 length is 14 residues. Germline V gives CDR1 SGHKS, CDR2 YYEKEE (reference sequence).